This is a list of T cell receptor beta chains from one sample in a study of T cell changes during pregnancy in multiple sclerosis. Clones were read by immunoSEQ multiplex PCR, and TCRdb kept only the in-frame ones, dropping some. The data show about 45,000 clones, 70% to 90% seen once. This sample comprised CD4+ T cells from peripheral blood mononuclear cells, obtained in the first trimester of pregnancy. All receptors come from a female donor with multiple sclerosis, enrolled in a pregnancy study. Each CDR3 is given with its conserved first and last residue. Fields, in order: D gene, V gene, clone size, J gene, CDR3 DNA, CDR3 protein. D genes are given only for firm matches. Only part of the rows carry a size: once, few, many, or a class if the clone is expanded.

-	TRBV27	-	TRBJ1-2	TGTGCCAGCAGCACTACCAGCGGGGGGGTGAGATACGGTAGCTACACCTTC	CASSTTSGGVRYGSYTF
-	TRBV14	-	TRBJ1-1	TGTGCCAGCAGCCACTCACAGAACATGAACACTGAAGCTTTCTTT	CASSHSQNMNTEAFF
-	TRBV5-1	few	TRBJ1-4	TGCGCCAGCAGCTTTGGGGGAGGGGAGGTGTTTTTT	CASSFGGGEVFF
TRBD2	TRBV27	once	TRBJ2-3	TGTGCCAGTCGGCCTCGGACTAGCATCCGTACAGATACGCAGTATTTT	CASRPRTSIRTDTQYF
TRBD2	TRBV29-1	-	TRBJ2-3	TGCAGCGTTGTCGCGGGAGGGGCAGATACGCAGTATTTT	CSVVAGGADTQYF
-	TRBV7-8	-	TRBJ1-2	TGTGCCAGCAGCTTTGGCAGTAACTATGGCTACACCTTC	CASSFGSNYGYTF
-	TRBV29-1	-	TRBJ1-1	TGCAGCGTTGAATCGCCAGGGGAAGCTTTCTTT	CSVESPGEAFF
TRBD1	TRBV2	-	TRBJ1-4	TGTGCCAGCAATGGAATCCGGGACAGGGATGAAAAACTGTTTTTT	CASNGIRDRDEKLFF
-	TRBV5-1	-	TRBJ2-1	TGCGCCAGCAGCTTCGGGAACACCTACAATGAGCAGTTCTTC	CASSFGNTYNEQFF
TRBD2	TRBV7-7	-	TRBJ2-5	TGTGCCAGCAGCTTAGTCCTAGCGGGCTCACACCTGGGAGAGACCCAGTACTTC	CASSLVLAGSHLGETQYF